One sample yielded the 3 T cell receptor beta chains listed below, sequenced in a study of blood T cell repertoires in COVID-19. The table came from immunoSEQ multiplex PCR; TCRdb's copy has only in-frame clones and leaves some out. Of about 68,000 clones listed, 85% to 90% are singletons. The sequenced material came from peripheral blood. The receptors originated from a man aged 45-65 years with active COVID-19.

The chain has TRBV4-3 and TRBJ1-5, with D uncertain. CDR1 and CDR2 from the germline V gene are LGHNA and YSLEER. The CDR3 covers 14 residues. The ends were cut back, 0 bases at V and 4 bases at J, with 7 bases in the middle. The CDR3 sequence is CASSQDPVNQPQHF. DNA for the CDR3: TGCGCCAGCAGCCAAGATCCAGTTAATCAGCCCCAGCATTTT.

The chain's CDR3 is CASSWTGTITGELFF. The CDR3, as DNA: TGCGCCAGCAGTTGGACAGGAACAATTACCGGGGAGCTGTTTTTT. This sequence joins TRBV10-2 and TRBJ2-2, with TRBD1 matching 7 bases. After removal of 5 bases from V and 5 bases from J, the junction contained 8 bases not matched to a gene. The germline gives CDR1 WSHSY, CDR2 SAAADI. This CDR3 spans 15 amino acids.

This clone is a singleton in its sample. The chain uses TRBV19 and TRBJ2-1, with 9 bases identical to TRBD2. The CDR3 length is 15 residues. Germline lookup yields CDR1 LNHDA and CDR2 SQIVND (reference sequence). J was trimmed by 3 bases and V by 4 bases; bases with no gene match: 4. The CDR3 bases are TGTGCCAGTAGTAGGTCTAGCGGGGTCTACAATGAGCAGTTCTTC. This codes for CASSRSSGVYNEQFF.